The 28 T cell receptor beta chains below come from one sample, sequenced in a study of blood T cell repertoires in COVID-19. Assay: immunoSEQ multiplex PCR; the TCRdb copy retains only in-frame clones and omits some. This table has some 240,000 clones, about 90% appearing once. Sequenced: peripheral blood. These receptors were obtained from a man in his 60s who had recovered from COVID-19.

This chain links TRBV7-8 with TRBJ1-4; no definite D call. The CDR3 length is 14 residues. In germline, CDR1 is SGHVS, CDR2 FQNEAQ. Trimming stripped 5 bases from V and 8 bases from J, with 15 bases between. CDR3 amino acids: CASSGRLYSEKLFF. The DNA for the CDR3 is TGTGCCAGCAGCGGGAGGCTTTACTCCGAAAAACTGTTTTTT.

The chain recombines TRBV15 with TRBJ2-1; 7 nucleotides line up with TRBD1. Germline lookup yields CDR1 LNHNV and CDR2 YYDKDF (reference sequence). V lost 8 bases to trimming and J lost 4 bases; unmatched junction nucleotides: 8. The CDR3 runs to 14 residues. CDR3 sequence (DNA): TGTGCCACCGGAGGACAGGACTTTTACAATGAGCAGTTCTTC. Its translation is CATGGQDFYNEQFF. The full variable domain, with the rest looked up from reference TRBV15 and TRBJ2-1, is DAMVIQNPRYQVTQFGKPVTLSCSQTLNHNVMYWYQQKSSQAPKLLFHYYDKDFNNEADTPDNFQSRRPNTSFCFLDIRSPGLGDTAMYLCATGGQDFYNEQFFGPGTRLTVL.

V is TRBV3-1 (or the pseudogene TRBV3-2) and J is TRBJ1-6, with TRBD1 identical over 8 bases. CDR1 LGHDT and CDR2 YNNKEL come from the germline V gene (reference sequence). V gave up 5 bases and J gave up 4 bases; unmatched junction bases: 4. This CDR3 has 15 residues. The DNA for the CDR3 is TGTGCCAGCAGCAACACAGGGGGTTATAATTCACCCCTCCACTTT. Its protein is CASSNTGGYNSPLHF.

The chain uses TRBV18 and TRBJ2-7, with D perhaps matching TRBD2 (5 bases). The germline CDR1 and CDR2 sequences are KGHSH and LQKENI. The CDR3 runs 13 residues. The V end was cut by 4 bases, the J end by 7 bases, with 14 bases between. In DNA form, the CDR3 reads TGTGCCAGCTCACTACAAAAACCGGGAGAGCAGTACGTC. The encoded protein is CASSLQKPGEQYV.

This rearrangement joins TRBV4-1 to TRBJ2-7; 10 bases match TRBD2. Trimming cost V 4 bases and J 2 bases; bases outside gene matches: 2. CDR3 length: 14 amino acids. Germline CDR1 and CDR2: MGHRA and YSYEKL. The CDR3 region has the DNA TGCGCCAGCAGCCCCCTAGCGGGAGCCTACGAGCAGTACTTC. This encodes CASSPLAGAYEQYF.

This chain uses TRBV6-5 with TRBJ1-2; TRBD1 matches 7 bases. This CDR3 contains 12 residues. The germline V gene encodes CDR1 MNHEY and CDR2 SVGAGI. This chain's CDR3 is CVTGAWGIGYTF. CDR3 bases: TGTGTCACAGGGGCCTGGGGTATCGGCTACACCTTC.

This clone was detected a few times. Sequence at one end of the junction differs from germline and may be a read error. CDR3 in amino acids: CSASSGTNHLF. The CDR3 bases are TGCAGTGCTAGCTCCGGGACTAATCATCTCTTC. The chain recombines TRBV20-1 with TRBJ2-1, with 7 nucleotides matching TRBD2. Germline lookup yields CDR1 DFQATT and CDR2 SNEGSKA (reference sequence). The CDR3 length is 11 residues.

This chain connects TRBV2 to TRBJ2-1; D might be TRBD2 (6 bases). Germline CDR1 is SNHLY and CDR2 is FYNNEI. Between the trimmed V and J ends, which lost 3 bases and 6 bases, there was a span of 15 bases. CDR3 length: 15 residues. The CDR3 reads CASSEVGGDGNEQFF. CDR3 DNA: TGTGCCAGCAGTGAGGTTGGAGGGGATGGCAATGAGCAGTTCTTC.

This clone was counted only a few times. V usage is TRBV6-5 and J usage is TRBJ1-1; D not certain. Germline assignment: CDR1 MNHEY and CDR2 SVGAGI. The V end was cut by 4 bases, the J end by 0 bases, with 9 bases between. The CDR3 runs to 14 residues. This CDR3 is CASSLEGLNTEAFF. The CDR3 DNA follows: TGTGCCAGCAGTTTGGAGGGTTTGAACACTGAAGCTTTCTTT.

V usage is TRBV6-1 and J usage is TRBJ1-6, with D possibly matching TRBD1 (5 bases). CDR3 size: 16 residues. Germline values: CDR1 MNHNS, CDR2 SASEGT. Trimming cost V 3 bases and J 6 bases, with 15 bases left between them. The CDR3 DNA is TGTGCCAGCAGTGAGGTAGGATCTAGGGGTAATTCACCCCTCCACTTT. Translation gives CASSEVGSRGNSPLHF.

The rearrangement links TRBV5-8 to TRBJ2-3; 8 nucleotides line up with TRBD1. Trimming cost V 2 bases and J 4 bases; bases outside gene matches: 6. The germline V gene has CDR1 SGHTS and CDR2 YDEGEE. This CDR3 contains 15 residues. This CDR3 reads CASSFRGPRADTQYF. As DNA, the CDR3 is TGTGCCAGCAGCTTCAGGGGGCCGAGGGCAGATACGCAGTATTTT.

For the CDR3, the DNA is TGTGCCAGCTCACCTGGCCAGGAAACCTATGGCTACACCTTC. This encodes CASSPGQETYGYTF. The V gene is TRBV18, the J gene TRBJ1-2; D not certain. Trimming shortened V by 3 bases and J by 4 bases, and 12 bases separated the two germline ends. The CDR3 runs 14 residues. Germline V gene sequence: CDR1 KGHSH, CDR2 LQKENI.

V is TRBV2 and J is TRBJ2-1, with D unresolved. Germline loops: CDR1 SNHLY, CDR2 FYNNEI. The V gene lost 5 bases and the J gene lost 8 bases, with 7 bases spanning the gap. This CDR3 is 11 amino acids long. In nucleotides, the CDR3 is TGTGCCAGCAGTCGCAGCGATGAGCAGTTCTTC. Its protein product is CASSRSDEQFF.

The gene calls are TRBV5-6 and TRBJ2-5; 12 bases fit TRBD1. The ends lost 4 bases at V and 2 bases at J; junction bases unmatched: 9. This CDR3 has 17 residues. Germline CDR1 is SGHDT and CDR2 is YYEEEE. The CDR3 DNA reads as TGTGCCAGCAGCCTGAGAGGGACAGGGGGCATTCAAGAGACCCAGTACTTC. This codes for CASSLRGTGGIQETQYF.

The chain employs TRBV12-5 and TRBJ2-5, with D perhaps TRBD2 (5 bases). Per germline, CDR1 LGHNT and CDR2 FRNRAP. V shed 7 bases and J shed 5 bases, with 20 bases lying between them. CDR3 length: 15 amino acids. This CDR3 is CASEGGLGIFETQYF. The CDR3 DNA reads as TGTGCTAGTGAAGGAGGACTCGGGATTTTCGAGACCCAGTACTTC. Drawing the rest from reference TRBV12-5 and TRBJ2-5, the complete variable domain is DARVTQTPRHKVTEMGQEVTMRCQPILGHNTVFWYRQTMMQGLELLAYFRNRAPLDDSGMPKDRFSAEMPDATLATLKIQPSEPRDSAVYFCASEGGLGIFETQYFGPGTRLLVL.

The V gene is TRBV2, the J gene TRBJ2-2; 12 bases align to TRBD2. The CDR3 loop spans 15 amino acids. CDR1 is SNHLY, CDR2 FYNNEI, per germline. The trim removed 7 bases at V and 11 bases at J, leaving 11 bases unmatched. Written as DNA, the CDR3 is TGTGCCAGCAACTTAATGCTAGCGGGGGGGCCAGAGCTGTTTTTT. Translation: CASNLMLAGGPELFF.

The chain is built from TRBV7-2 and TRBJ2-7; unclear D gene. From germline, CDR1 is SGHTA and CDR2 FQGNSA. V lost 2 bases and J lost 6, with 23 bases in between. This CDR3 comprises 17 residues. The DNA of the CDR3 is TGTGCCAGCAGCTTACCCCTTGGGCAGAACCCTTGGTCCGAGCAGTACTTC. It is translated as CASSLPLGQNPWSEQYF.

This chain uses TRBV6-5 with TRBJ2-2, with D possibly TRBD2 on 6 matching bases. V shed 7 bases and J shed 3 bases, with 9 bases lying between them. Germline V lookup: CDR1 MNHEY, CDR2 SVGAGI. The CDR3 is 13 residues long. For the CDR3, the DNA is TGTGCCAGCAATCCGGGGGACACCGGGGAGCTGTTTTTT. It translates to CASNPGDTGELFF.

The count of this clone is one. The V gene is TRBV5-1, the J gene TRBJ2-7, with TRBD1 identical over 12 bases. CDR1 is SGHRS, CDR2 YFSETQ, per germline. V lost 4 bases, J lost 2 bases, and 10 bases stayed unmatched. This CDR3 contains 17 residues. In DNA, the CDR3 is TGCGCCAGCAGCCTCCGGGACAGGGGGCCCAATACCTACGAGCAGTACTTC. Its translation: CASSLRDRGPNTYEQYF.

This clone was observed a single time. This chain joins TRBV27 and TRBJ1-2; D remains unclear. Germline V CDR1 and CDR2: MNHEY, SMNVEV (reference sequence). The V end lost 4 bases, the J end lost 1 base, and 7 bases lay between the germline ends. The CDR3 extends over 13 amino acids. The CDR3 here is CASSSTRNYGYTF. DNA for the CDR3: TGTGCCAGCAGTTCTACTCGTAACTATGGCTACACCTTC.

The chain combines TRBV18 with TRBJ1-4; D unclear. Germline CDR1 is KGHSH and CDR2 is LQKENI. The CDR3 covers 16 residues. Trimming cost V 2 bases and J 0 bases, with 10 bases left between them. CDR3 nucleotides: TGTGCCAGCTCACCAGGCCTGAAAGCAACTAATGAAAAACTGTTTTTT. This gives the protein CASSPGLKATNEKLFF.

As for this clone: Other nucleotide sequences in the sample specify the same CDR3. V is TRBV15 and J is TRBJ1-5, with no clear D. Germline V lookup: CDR1 LNHNV, CDR2 YYDKDF (reference sequence). Trimming removed 0 bases from V and 1 base from J, with 10 bases in between. This CDR3 comprises 16 residues. The CDR3 DNA is TGTGCCACCAGCAGAGATCGGGAGAGGAGCAATCAGCCCCAGCATTTT. Translating gives CATSRDRERSNQPQHF.

J is TRBJ1-4 and V is TRBV9; D perhaps matches TRBD1 (5 bases). The CDR3 consists of 15 residues. The V end was cut by 0 bases, the J end by 3 bases, with 9 bases between. CDR1 is SGDLS and CDR2 is YYNGEE in the germline V gene. As DNA, the CDR3 is TGTGCCAGCAGCGTAGAAGGCAGGGCTAATGAAAAACTGTTTTTT. This translates into CASSVEGRANEKLFF. Filled out from reference TRBV9 and TRBJ1-4, the complete variable domain reads DSGVTQTPKHLITATGQRVTLRCSPRSGDLSVYWYQQSLDQGLQFLIQYYNGEERAKGNILERFSAQQFPDLHSELNLSSLELGDSALYFCASSVEGRANEKLFFGSGTQLSVL.

The V gene is TRBV18, the J gene TRBJ1-2; D is unresolved. V lost 3 bases and J 4 bases, leaving 9 bases between the germline ends. Germline V gives CDR1 KGHSH, CDR2 LQKENI. This CDR3 has 13 residues. CDR3 nucleotide sequence: TGTGCCAGCTCACCGTCACAGTTCTATGGCTACACCTTC. Its translation is CASSPSQFYGYTF.

The rearrangement uses TRBV24-1 and TRBJ1-2; D unclear. V gave up 3 bases and J gave up 9 bases, with 10 bases separating them. The CDR3 is made up of 12 amino acids. Germline V CDR1 and CDR2: KGHDR, SFDVKD. For the CDR3, the DNA is TGTGCCACCAGTGATAGAGGAACGAGCTACACCTTC. Amino acids: CATSDRGTSYTF.

This rearrangement joins TRBV11-2 to TRBJ1-2; D ambiguous. The V end was cut by 5 bases, the J end by 8 bases, with 21 bases between. This CDR3 is built from 15 residues. Germline V gene data show CDR1 as SGHAT and CDR2 as FQNNGV. This CDR3 reads CASSLEAVRARGYTF. The CDR3 nucleotides read TGTGCCAGCAGCCTGGAGGCGGTTAGGGCTCGGGGCTACACCTTC.

This chain links TRBV2 with TRBJ1-2; 10 bases are a match to TRBD1. This CDR3 region has 13 residues. The trim removed 6 bases at V and 8 bases at J, leaving 6 bases unmatched. Germline V CDR1 and CDR2: SNHLY, FYNNEI. The CDR3 region is CASSPDRGEGYTF. CDR3 DNA sequence: TGTGCCAGCAGCCCGGACAGGGGGGAGGGCTACACCTTC.

The CDR3 DNA follows: TGTGCCAGTAGTATAGGGGGCGCGCAGCCCCAGCATTTT. This sequence encodes CASSIGGAQPQHF. This chain uses TRBV19 with TRBJ1-5, with D maybe TRBD1 (5 bases). V was clipped by 1 base and J by 7 bases, with 8 bases between them. From germline, CDR1 is LNHDA and CDR2 SQIVND (reference sequence). The CDR3 has 13 residues.